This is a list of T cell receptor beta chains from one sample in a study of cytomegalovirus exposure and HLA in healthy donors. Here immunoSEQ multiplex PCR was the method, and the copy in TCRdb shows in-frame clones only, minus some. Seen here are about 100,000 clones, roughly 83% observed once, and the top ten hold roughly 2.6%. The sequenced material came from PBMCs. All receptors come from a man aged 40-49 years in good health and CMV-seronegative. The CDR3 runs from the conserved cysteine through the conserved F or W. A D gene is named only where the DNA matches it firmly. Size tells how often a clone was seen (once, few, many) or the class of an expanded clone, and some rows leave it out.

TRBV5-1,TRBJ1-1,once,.,TGCGCCAGCAGCTTGGTTTCTGGGGGCGGAACTGAAGCTTTCTTT,CASSLVSGGGTEAFF
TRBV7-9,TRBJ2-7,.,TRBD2,TGTGCCAGCAGCTTTGACCGCGGCGGGGGACGACCCTACGAGCAGTACTTC,CASSFDRGGGRPYEQYF
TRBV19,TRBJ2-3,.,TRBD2,TGTGCCAGTAGTATAGCCCTGGGACTAGCGGGAGTAGATACGCAGTATTTT,CASSIALGLAGVDTQYF
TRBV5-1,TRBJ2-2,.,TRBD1,TGCGCCAGCAGATCCGGGACAGGGGGCACCACCGGGGAGCTGTTTTTT,CASRSGTGGTTGELFF
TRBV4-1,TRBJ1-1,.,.,TGCGCCAGCAGCCAAGACAGGAACACTGAAGCTTTCTTT,CASSQDRNTEAFF
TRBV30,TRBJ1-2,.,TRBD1,TGTGCCTGGAGTGCGCCGGACAGGGGGCGGTGTGGCTACACCTTC,CAWSAPDRGRCGYTF
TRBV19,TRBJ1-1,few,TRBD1,TGTGCCAGTAGTGCCCGGACAGGGAGAGGGAGCACTGAAGCTTTCTTT,CASSARTGRGSTEAFF
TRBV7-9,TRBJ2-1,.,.,TGTGCCAGCAGCCAGCCTAGCGCGAACAATGAGCAGTTCTTC,CASSQPSANNEQFF
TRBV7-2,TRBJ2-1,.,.,TGTGCCAGCACCCTCGGGTTAGGGGGGGGGTACAATGAGCAGTTCTTC,CASTLGLGGGYNEQFF
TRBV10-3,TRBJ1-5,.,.,TGTGCCATCAGTGATACAGGGATCATGGAGCCCCAGCATTTT,CAISDTGIMEPQHF
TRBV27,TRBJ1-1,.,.,TGTGCCAGCCATCATTACACTGAAGCTTTCTTT,CASHHYTEAFF
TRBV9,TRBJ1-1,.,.,TGTGCCAGCAGCGTAGTAGGGGCCTCCACTGAAGCTTTCTTT,CASSVVGASTEAFF
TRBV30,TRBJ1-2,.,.,TGTGCCTGGAGTCTCCGACAGAGACATAACTATGGCTACACCTTC,CAWSLRQRHNYGYTF
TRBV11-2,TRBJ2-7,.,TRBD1,TGTGCCAGCAGCTCCCGGACAGGGGCCTACGAGCAGTACTTC,CASSSRTGAYEQYF
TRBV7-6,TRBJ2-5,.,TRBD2,TGTGCCAGCAGCTCGCCGTCCCGGACTAGCGGACAAGAGACCCAGTACTTC,CASSSPSRTSGQETQYF
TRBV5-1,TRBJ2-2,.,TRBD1,TGCGCCAGCAGCTTGTCTGGGCAATGGAAATTTTTGGACAGGGATTCGTCCGGGGAGCTGTTTTTT,CASSLSGQWKFLDRDSSGELFF
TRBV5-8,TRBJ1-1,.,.,TGTGCCAGCAGCTTGGGGTCAGGATGGAACACTGAAGCTTTCTTT,CASSLGSGWNTEAFF
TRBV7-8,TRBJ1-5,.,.,TGTGCCAGCAGCTTAGGGCTTCTCAGGGAGCCCCAGCATTTT,CASSLGLLREPQHF
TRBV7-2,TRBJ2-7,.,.,TGTGCCAGCAGCTTCTCAGGGGGGCCGTCCTACGAGCAGTACTTC,CASSFSGGPSYEQYF
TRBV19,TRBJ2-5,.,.,TGTGCCAGTAGTATTGGGCAGGTGAATCAAGAGACCCAGTACTTC,CASSIGQVNQETQYF
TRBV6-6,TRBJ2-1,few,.,TGTGCCAGCAGTTACCCCCCCACAGGTCCTAGGAATGAGCAGTTCTTC,CASSYPPTGPRNEQFF
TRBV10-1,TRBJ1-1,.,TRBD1,TGCGCCAGCAGTGGGGACAGGGGAACTGAAGCTTTCTTT,CASSGDRGTEAFF
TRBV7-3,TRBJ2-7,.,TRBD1,TGTGCCAGCAGCTCTACAGGGGGCCCAGGAGGCTACGAGCAGTACTTC,CASSSTGGPGGYEQYF
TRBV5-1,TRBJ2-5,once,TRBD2,TGCGCCAGCAGCTTGGGCGGGAGACTAGGGGAGACCCAGTACTTC,CASSLGGRLGETQYF
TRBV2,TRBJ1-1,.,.,TGTGCCAGCAGTGAAGGAGGTATGAACACTGAAGCTTTCTTT,CASSEGGMNTEAFF
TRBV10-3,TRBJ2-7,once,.,TGTGCCATCCTTGGAACTAGCAGCTCCTACGAGCAGTACTTC,CAILGTSSSYEQYF
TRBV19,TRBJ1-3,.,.,TGTGCCAGTATTTCTAGGGGTTCTGGAAACACCATATATTTT,CASISRGSGNTIYF
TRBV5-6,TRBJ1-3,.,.,TGTGCCAGCAGCTTGCGGGGGGCTGGAAACACCATATATTTT,CASSLRGAGNTIYF
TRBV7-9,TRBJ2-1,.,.,TGTGCCAGCAGCTTAGGAGGCGGTGAGCAGTTCTTC,CASSLGGGEQFF
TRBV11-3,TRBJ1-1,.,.,TGTGCCAGCAGCTTAGCGCGGCGACCTGAAGCTTTCTTT,CASSLARRPEAFF
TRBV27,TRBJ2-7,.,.,TGTGCCAGCAGTTCGGGTCAGCGGTACGAGCAGTACTTC,CASSSGQRYEQYF
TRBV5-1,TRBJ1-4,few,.,TGCGCCAGCAGCTTGACAGGGCATGGGGATGAAAAACTGTTTTTT,CASSLTGHGDEKLFF
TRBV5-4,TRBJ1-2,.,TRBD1,TGTGCCAGCAGCCGCCCGGGACAGGGGGCAAGCTATGGCTACACCTTC,CASSRPGQGASYGYTF
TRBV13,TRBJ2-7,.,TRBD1,TGTGCCAGCAGCTTAACAGGGGCCTACGAGCAGTACTTC,CASSLTGAYEQYF
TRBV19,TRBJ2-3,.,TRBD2,TGTGCCAGTAGTTCCCGGACTAGCGGGGGCACAGATACGCAGTATTTT,CASSSRTSGGTDTQYF
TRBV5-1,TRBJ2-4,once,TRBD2,TGCGCCAGCAGCCCGCCAACCTCCGGGGGGGAAAACATTCAGTACTTC,CASSPPTSGGENIQYF
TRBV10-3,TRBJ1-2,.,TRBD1,TGTGCCATCAGCGCGGCCCCGGACAGGGGGCACTATGGCTACACCTTC,CAISAAPDRGHYGYTF
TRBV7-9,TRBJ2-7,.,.,TGTGCCAGCAGCTTATCCAGGGTGGGTTCGTACGAGCAGTACTTC,CASSLSRVGSYEQYF
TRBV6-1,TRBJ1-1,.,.,TGTGCCAGCAGTGTCGGGGAATTCGGTGAAGCTTTCTTT,CASSVGEFGEAFF
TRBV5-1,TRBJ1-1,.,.,TGCGCCAGCAGCTCGATGTTCGGTCTCACTGAAGCTTTCTTT,CASSSMFGLTEAFF
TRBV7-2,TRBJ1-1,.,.,TGTGCCAGCAGCTTAGACCGGGACTCAAAGTACACTGAAGCTTTCTTT,CASSLDRDSKYTEAFF
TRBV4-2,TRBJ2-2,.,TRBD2,TGTGCCAGCAGCCGTGAGGTTCGGGGGGGGAACACCGGGGAGCTGTTTTTT,CASSREVRGGNTGELFF
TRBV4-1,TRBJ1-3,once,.,TGCGCCAGCAGCCTAGTGGGGGGACTCCTCTCTGGAAACACCATATATTTT,CASSLVGGLLSGNTIYF
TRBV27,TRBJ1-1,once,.,TGTGCCAGCAGTCCGTTACCCCGGTCGTCTGAAGCTTTCTTT,CASSPLPRSSEAFF